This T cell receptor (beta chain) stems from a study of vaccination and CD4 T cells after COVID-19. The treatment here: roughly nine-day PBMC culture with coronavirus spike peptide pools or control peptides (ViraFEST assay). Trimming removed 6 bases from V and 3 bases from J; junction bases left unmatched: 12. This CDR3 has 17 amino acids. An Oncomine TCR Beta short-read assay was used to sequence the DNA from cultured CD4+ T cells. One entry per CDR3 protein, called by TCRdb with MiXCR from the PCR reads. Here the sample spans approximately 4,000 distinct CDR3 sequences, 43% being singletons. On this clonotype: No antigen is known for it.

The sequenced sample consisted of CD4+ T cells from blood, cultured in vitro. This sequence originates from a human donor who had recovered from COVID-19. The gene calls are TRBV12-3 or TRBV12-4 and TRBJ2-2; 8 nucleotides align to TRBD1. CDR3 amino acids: CASRPPTGQAYTGELFF. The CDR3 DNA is TGTGCCAGCAGGCCCCCCACGGGACAGGCTTACACCGGGGAGCTGTTTTTT.